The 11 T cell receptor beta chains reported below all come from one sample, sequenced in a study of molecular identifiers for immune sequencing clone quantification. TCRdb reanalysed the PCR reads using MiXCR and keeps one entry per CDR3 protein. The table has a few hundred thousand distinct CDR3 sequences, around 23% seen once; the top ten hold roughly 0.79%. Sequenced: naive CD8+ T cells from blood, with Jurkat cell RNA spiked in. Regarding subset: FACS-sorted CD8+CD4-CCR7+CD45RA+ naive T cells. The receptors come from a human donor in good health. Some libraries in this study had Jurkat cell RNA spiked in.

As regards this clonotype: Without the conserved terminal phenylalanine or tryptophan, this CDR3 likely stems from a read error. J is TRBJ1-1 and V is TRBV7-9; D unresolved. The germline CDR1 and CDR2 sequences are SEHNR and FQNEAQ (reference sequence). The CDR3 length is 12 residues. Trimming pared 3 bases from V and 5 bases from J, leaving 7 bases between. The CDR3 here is CASSFVGTEAFL. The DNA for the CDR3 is TGTGCCAGCAGCTTTGTGGGGACTGAAGCTTTCCTT.

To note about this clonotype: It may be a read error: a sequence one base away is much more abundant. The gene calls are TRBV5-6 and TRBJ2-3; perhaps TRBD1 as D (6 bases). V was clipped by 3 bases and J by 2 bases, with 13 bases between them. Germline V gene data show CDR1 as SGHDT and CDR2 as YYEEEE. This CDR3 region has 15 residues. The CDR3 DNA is TGTGCCAGCAGCTACAGGGCTGGCTTCACAGATACGCAGTATTTT. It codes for CASSYRAGFTDTQYF.

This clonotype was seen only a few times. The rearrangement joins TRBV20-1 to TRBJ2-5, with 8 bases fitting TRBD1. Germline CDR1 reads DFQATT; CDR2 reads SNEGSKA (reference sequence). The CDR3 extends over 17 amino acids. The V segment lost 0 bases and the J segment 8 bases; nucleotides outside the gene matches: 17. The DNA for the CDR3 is TGCAGTGCTAGAGATGGCGAGCAACCGGACGACAGGGGAACCCAGTACTTC. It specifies CSARDGEQPDDRGTQYF.

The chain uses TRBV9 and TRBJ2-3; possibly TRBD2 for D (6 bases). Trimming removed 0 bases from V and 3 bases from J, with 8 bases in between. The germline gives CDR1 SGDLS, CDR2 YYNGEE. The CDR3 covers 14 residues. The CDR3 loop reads CASSVGLETDTQYF. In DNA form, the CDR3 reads TGTGCCAGCAGCGTAGGACTAGAAACAGATACGCAGTATTTT.

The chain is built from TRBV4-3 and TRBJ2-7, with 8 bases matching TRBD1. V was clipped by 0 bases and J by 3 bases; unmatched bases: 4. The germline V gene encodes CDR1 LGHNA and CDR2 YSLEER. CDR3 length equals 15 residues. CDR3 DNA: TGCGCCAGCAGCCAAGAGGTCAGGGGGCTCTACGAGCAGTACTTC. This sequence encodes CASSQEVRGLYEQYF.

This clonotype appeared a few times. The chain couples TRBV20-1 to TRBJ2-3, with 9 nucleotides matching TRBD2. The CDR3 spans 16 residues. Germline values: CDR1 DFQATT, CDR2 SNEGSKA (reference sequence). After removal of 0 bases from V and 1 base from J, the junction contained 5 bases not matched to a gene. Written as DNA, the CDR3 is TGCAGTGCTAGAGATAGGAGCGGGGGGCGCACAGATACGCAGTATTTT. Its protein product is CSARDRSGGRTDTQYF.

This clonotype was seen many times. CDR3 nucleotides: TGTGCCAGCAAAGAGACAGGGTCTGGGGCCAACGTCCTGACTTTC. Translated: CASKETGSGANVLTF. V usage is TRBV2 and J usage is TRBJ2-6; 7 nucleotides agree with TRBD1. Looked up from germline, CDR1 is SNHLY and CDR2 is FYNNEI. V gave up 7 bases and J gave up 1 base; unmatched junction bases: 4. This CDR3 has 15 amino acids. Full variable domain (rest looked up from reference TRBV2 and TRBJ2-6): EPEVTQTPSHQVTQMGQEVILRCVPISNHLYFYWYRQILGQKVEFLVSFYNNEISEKSEIFDDQFSVERPDGSNFTLKIRSTKLEDSAMYFCASKETGSGANVLTFGAGSRLTVL.

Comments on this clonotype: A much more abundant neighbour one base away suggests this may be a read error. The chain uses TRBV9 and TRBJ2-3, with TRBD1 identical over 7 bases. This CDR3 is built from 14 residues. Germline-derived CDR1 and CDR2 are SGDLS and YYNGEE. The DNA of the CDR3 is TGTGCCAGCAGCGACAGGGGCCTCACAGATACGCGGTATTTT. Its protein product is CASSDRGLTDTRYF.

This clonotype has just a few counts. The CDR3 nucleotides are TGTGCCAGCAGTTTACGGTGGCAGGCCCCCTACAATGAGCAGTTCTTC. This sequence encodes CASSLRWQAPYNEQFF. The rearrangement links TRBV27 to TRBJ2-1, with no clear D. Germline-derived CDR1 and CDR2 are MNHEY and SMNVEV (reference sequence). V gave up 2 bases and J gave up 2 bases, with 13 bases separating them. The CDR3 is 16 amino acids.

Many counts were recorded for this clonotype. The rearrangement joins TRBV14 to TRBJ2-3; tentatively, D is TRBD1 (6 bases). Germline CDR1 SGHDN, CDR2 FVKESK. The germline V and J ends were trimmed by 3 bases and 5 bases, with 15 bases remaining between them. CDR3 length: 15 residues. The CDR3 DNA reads TGTGCCAGCAGCCAGGCCGGGACAACACGAGATACGCAGTATTTT. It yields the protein CASSQAGTTRDTQYF.

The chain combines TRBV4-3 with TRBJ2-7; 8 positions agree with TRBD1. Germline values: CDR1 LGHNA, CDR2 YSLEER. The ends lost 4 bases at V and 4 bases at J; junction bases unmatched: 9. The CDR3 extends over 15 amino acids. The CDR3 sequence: CASSPRQGLSYEQYF. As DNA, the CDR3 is TGCGCCAGCAGCCCCCGACAGGGGCTAAGTTACGAGCAGTACTTC.